The 32 T cell receptor beta chains listed next were all sequenced from one sample in a study of T cell changes during pregnancy in multiple sclerosis. Some clones are missing from TCRdb's copy, which holds only in-frame ones; the method was immunoSEQ multiplex PCR. This table holds around 130,000 clones, less than 97% found once. The sequences come from peripheral blood, collected after pregnancy. Receptors were obtained from a female donor with multiple sclerosis, enrolled in a pregnancy study.

The V gene is TRBV7-2, the J gene TRBJ2-7; 8 bases agree with TRBD1. In germline, CDR1 is SGHTA, CDR2 FQGNSA. The CDR3 loop spans 15 amino acids. J was trimmed by 0 bases and V by 1 base; bases with no gene match: 2. DNA of the CDR3: TGTGCCAGCAGCTTAGTTGGGACAGGCTCCTACGAGCAGTACTTC. It is translated as CASSLVGTGSYEQYF.

This clone appeared a single time. This chain connects TRBV4-2 to TRBJ1-5, with TRBD1 matching over 7 bases. CDR3 size: 15 residues. Germline values: CDR1 LGHNA, CDR2 YNFKEQ. With V trimmed by 5 bases and J by 4 bases, 8 bases remained unmatched. The CDR3: CASSGDQGVNQPQHF. In nucleotides, the CDR3 is TGTGCCAGCAGCGGGGACCAGGGGGTGAATCAGCCCCAGCATTTT.

The chain joins TRBV28 to TRBJ1-1; 7 bases match TRBD1. The V gene end was trimmed by 2 bases and the J gene end by 0 bases; junction bases not matched to a gene: 0. The CDR3 contains 14 residues. CDR1 is MDHEN, CDR2 SYDVKM, per germline. In nucleotides, the CDR3 is TGTGCCAGCAGTTTAGGGACAGTGAACACTGAAGCTTTCTTT. It encodes CASSLGTVNTEAFF.

The chain links TRBV19 to TRBJ1-5, with 9 bases aligning to TRBD1. CDR1 is LNHDA and CDR2 is SQIVND in the germline V gene (reference sequence). The CDR3 is 15 amino acids. After removal of 7 bases from V and 4 bases from J, the junction contained 8 bases not matched to a gene. In nucleotides, the CDR3 is TGTGCCAGTAATTTGGGGACAGGGACAAATCAGCCCCAGCATTTT. This translates into CASNLGTGTNQPQHF.

The rearrangement joins TRBV10-3 to TRBJ1-1, with TRBD1 identical over 7 bases. CDR3 length: 12 amino acids. V was pared by 3 bases and J by 10 bases, with 5 bases of the junction left unmatched. CDR1 is ENHRY and CDR2 is SYGVKD in the germline V gene. The CDR3 bases are TGTGCCATCAGTGACGAGGGGGCAAGAGCTTTCTTT. Protein sequence: CAISDEGARAFF.

This chain connects TRBV14 to TRBJ2-1; 8 nucleotides line up with TRBD2. The germline CDR1 and CDR2 sequences are SGHDN and FVKESK. The CDR3 extends over 16 amino acids. Trimming at V came to 4 bases and at J to 4 bases, leaving 9 bases not matched to a gene. CDR3 DNA: TGTGCCAGCAGCCTCAACGGGGGGGCAGGTTACAATGAGCAGTTCTTC. The encoded protein is CASSLNGGAGYNEQFF.

J is TRBJ2-7 and V is TRBV6-1, with D hard to call. V was shortened by 3 bases and J by 2 bases, with 11 bases between the two germline ends. The CDR3 has 14 residues. Germline CDR1 reads MNHNS; CDR2 reads SASEGT. CDR3 DNA sequence: TGTGCCAGCAGTGATCTCTCAGGAACCTACGAGCAGTACTTC. Protein sequence: CASSDLSGTYEQYF.

The V call is TRBV18, the J call TRBJ2-2; 8 positions match TRBD1. Trimming at V came to 6 bases and at J to 7 bases, leaving 10 bases not matched to a gene. Germline CDR1 KGHSH, CDR2 LQKENI. This CDR3 is built from 15 residues. The CDR3, as DNA: TGTGCCAGCTCCCTCCGGACAGGGCAGGTCGGGGAGCTGTTTTTT. This codes for CASSLRTGQVGELFF. Variable domain in full (rest from reference TRBV18 and TRBJ2-2): NAGVMQNPRHLVRRRGQEARLRCSPMKGHSHVYWYRQLPEEGLKFMVYLQKENIIDESGMPKERFSAEFPKEGPSILRIQQVVRGDSAAYFCASSLRTGQVGELFFGEGSRLTVL.

This clone appeared once. V and J are TRBV11-2 and TRBJ1-1; D is possibly TRBD1 (5 bases). Germline CDR1 and CDR2: SGHAT and FQNNGV. The V and J ends lost 5 bases and 0 bases respectively, with 13 bases between them. The CDR3 contains 15 residues. The DNA for the CDR3 is TGTGCCAGCAGCGCGATGCAGGGAATGAACACTGAAGCTTTCTTT. It is translated as CASSAMQGMNTEAFF.

The V call is TRBV29-1, the J call TRBJ2-2, with 8 bases aligning to TRBD1. J gave up 0 bases and V 7 bases, and 13 bases lay outside the gene matches. This CDR3 spans 17 amino acids. Per germline, CDR1 SQVTM and CDR2 ANQGSEA. The chain's CDR3 is CSAGQASWGANTGELFF. The CDR3 nucleotides are TGCAGCGCGGGACAGGCATCGTGGGGCGCGAACACCGGGGAGCTGTTTTTT.

This clone was recorded once. CDR3 protein: CASSRLDTLDTQYF. The CDR3 region has the DNA TGTGCCAGCAGCCGCCTTGACACCTTGGATACGCAGTATTTT. This chain links TRBV9 with TRBJ2-3; no clear D gene. Looked up from germline, CDR1 is SGDLS and CDR2 is YYNGEE. Trimming shortened V by 4 bases and J by 6 bases, and 15 bases separated the two germline ends. CDR3 length equals 14 residues.

The chain links TRBV27 to TRBJ1-1; D gene ambiguous. Germline V CDR1 and CDR2: MNHEY, SMNVEV (reference sequence). Trimming shortened V by 1 base and J by 3 bases, and 6 bases separated the two germline ends. This CDR3 has 13 amino acids. DNA for the CDR3: TGTGCCAGCAGTTTATACACCTACACTGAAGCTTTCTTT. It yields the protein CASSLYTYTEAFF.

The chain joins TRBV11-2 to TRBJ2-3, with D perhaps matching TRBD1 (5 bases). The CDR3 is 15 residues long. Between the trimmed V and J ends, which lost 1 base and 0 bases, there was a span of 8 bases. CDR1 and CDR2 from the germline V gene are SGHAT and FQNNGV. For the CDR3, the DNA is TGTGCCAGCAGCTTAGCAGGGTTAAGCACAGATACGCAGTATTTT. Translating gives CASSLAGLSTDTQYF.

This clone was detected only once. The chain is built from TRBV2 and TRBJ2-3, with D unclear. Germline values: CDR1 SNHLY, CDR2 FYNNEI. This CDR3 has 14 amino acids. V lost 3 bases and J lost 3, with 10 bases in between. The CDR3 DNA is TGTGCCAGCAGTGATTTCGACTTTACAGATACGCAGTATTTT. As protein: CASSDFDFTDTQYF. The full variable domain, completed using reference TRBV2 and TRBJ2-3, is EPEVTQTPSHQVTQMGQEVILRCVPISNHLYFYWYRQILGQKVEFLVSFYNNEISEKSEIFDDQFSVERPDGSNFTLKIRSTKLEDSAMYFCASSDFDFTDTQYFGPGTRLTVL.

The chain uses TRBV9 and TRBJ2-3, with D possibly TRBD1 on 7 matching bases. The V and J ends lost 3 bases and 3 bases respectively, with 17 bases between them. The CDR3 is 16 residues long. The germline gives CDR1 SGDLS, CDR2 YYNGEE. The CDR3 nucleotides are TGTGCCAGCAGCGAGGGACGGAGGGACAGTACAGATACGCAGTATTTT. It encodes CASSEGRRDSTDTQYF.

The chain employs TRBV19 and TRBJ2-5, with D possibly matching TRBD1 (5 bases). Looked up from germline, CDR1 is LNHDA and CDR2 is SQIVND (reference sequence). Between the trimmed V and J ends, which lost 1 base and 5 bases, there was a span of 11 bases. This CDR3 comprises 14 residues. CDR3 loop: CASSIGSGSETQYF. The DNA for the CDR3 is TGTGCCAGTAGTATAGGGTCAGGGTCGGAGACCCAGTACTTC.

On this clone itself: At one end, the junction sequence differs from germline, possibly due to a read error. Other DNA sequences in the same sample also yield this CDR3. The chain joins TRBV6-6 to TRBJ2-5; D possibly corresponds to TRBD1 (5 bases). Germline lookup yields CDR1 MNHNY and CDR2 SVGAGI (reference sequence). The CDR3 consists of 12 residues. The CDR3 region is CASRQGQETQYF. The CDR3 nucleotides are TGTGCCAGCAGGCAGGGCCAAGAGACCCAATACTTC.

The genes are TRBV11-2 and TRBJ2-7; D perhaps matches TRBD2 (7 bases). Deletions cut 5 bases from V and 3 bases from J, with 17 bases between. From germline, CDR1 is SGHAT and CDR2 FQNNGV. The CDR3 runs to 15 residues. CDR3 sequence: CASSPWGGAGYEQYF. The CDR3 region has the DNA TGTGCCAGCAGCCCCTGGGGGGGGGCCGGCTACGAGCAGTACTTC.

The CDR3 region has the DNA TGTGCCAGCAGTTTGGTCCTAGACTTGGGACAGTATAATGAAAAACTGTTTTTT. Translating it yields CASSLVLDLGQYNEKLFF. The genes are TRBV28 and TRBJ1-4; 7 nucleotides match TRBD1. The CDR3 sequence is 18 residues long. CDR1 is MDHEN and CDR2 is SYDVKM in the germline V gene. The V gene end was trimmed by 3 bases and the J gene end by 4 bases; junction bases not matched to a gene: 14.

The chain has TRBV4-2 and TRBJ2-1; 7 bases agree with TRBD1. There are 15 residues in the CDR3. J gave up 3 bases and V 1 base, and 3 bases lay outside the gene matches. Germline CDR1 is LGHNA and CDR2 is YNFKEQ. CDR3 region: CASSQGTGYYNEQFF. In DNA form, the CDR3 reads TGTGCCAGCAGCCAAGGGACAGGTTACTACAATGAGCAGTTCTTC.

This rearrangement joins TRBV5-6 to TRBJ2-7, with TRBD1 identical over 8 bases. Germline V gene sequence: CDR1 SGHDT, CDR2 YYEEEE. The J segment lost 4 bases and the V segment lost 4 bases, leaving 7 bases of the junction unmatched. CDR3 length equals 14 residues. As DNA, the CDR3 is TGTGCCAGCAGCATGACAGGGGCAGTATACGAGCAGTACTTC. Protein sequence: CASSMTGAVYEQYF.

V usage is TRBV5-1 and J usage is TRBJ2-1; a possible D gene is TRBD2 (6 bases). V lost 0 bases and J 4 bases, leaving 8 bases between the germline ends. Germline lookup yields CDR1 SGHRS and CDR2 YFSETQ. The CDR3 totals 14 residues. CDR3 amino acids: CASSLEAGYNEQFF. The CDR3 nucleotides are TGCGCCAGCAGCTTGGAGGCGGGGTACAATGAGCAGTTCTTC. Based on the CDR3 plus reference TRBV5-1 and TRBJ2-1, the full variable domain is KAGVTQTPRYLIKTRGQQVTLSCSPISGHRSVSWYQQTPGQGLQFLFEYFSETQRNKGNFPGRFSGRQFSNSRSEMNVSTLELGDSALYLCASSLEAGYNEQFFGPGTRLTVL.

The CDR3 is CASSVATGGSNYGYTF. The CDR3 bases are TGTGCCAGCAGCGTAGCTACCGGAGGATCTAACTATGGCTACACCTTC. The rearrangement joins TRBV9 to TRBJ1-2; unclear D gene. Deletions cut 0 bases from V and 0 bases from J, with 12 bases between. The CDR3 consists of 16 residues. Germline CDR1 and CDR2: SGDLS and YYNGEE.

This chain uses TRBV4-1 with TRBJ2-1; 12 bases agree with TRBD1. This CDR3 region has 15 residues. V lost 7 bases to trimming and J lost 8 bases; unmatched junction nucleotides: 9. Germline V CDR1 and CDR2: MGHRA, YSYEKL. CDR3 loop: CASTSGTGGMDEQFF. CDR3 nucleotide sequence: TGCGCCAGCACCTCCGGGACAGGGGGCATGGATGAGCAGTTCTTC.

As DNA, the CDR3 is TGTGCCAGTAGTACCCAAGGGCCTCTAGCGGTTTCCTACAATGAGCAGTTCTTC. It specifies CASSTQGPLAVSYNEQFF. V is TRBV19 and J is TRBJ2-1; 7 bases are shared with TRBD2. V lost 4 bases and J lost 1; bases outside the gene matches: 13. The germline V gene encodes CDR1 LNHDA and CDR2 SQIVND (reference sequence). This CDR3 has 18 amino acids.

V gene TRBV25-1 combines with J gene TRBJ2-2; TRBD2 matches at 10 bases. This CDR3 region has 16 residues. J was trimmed by 7 bases and V by 6 bases; bases with no gene match: 11. The germline CDR1 and CDR2 sequences are MGHDK and SYGVNS. The CDR3 is CASRGLAALRGGELFF. The CDR3 region has the DNA TGTGCCAGCAGAGGACTAGCGGCCCTAAGGGGCGGGGAGCTGTTTTTT.

The genes are TRBV9 and TRBJ1-5, with D perhaps matching TRBD1 (5 bases). Germline CDR1 is SGDLS and CDR2 is YYNGEE. V lost 0 bases, J lost 1 base, and 5 bases lay in between. The CDR3 is 14 amino acids. For the CDR3, the DNA is TGTGCCAGCAGCGTAGAGGGGAGCAATCAGCCCCAGCATTTT. The encoded protein is CASSVEGSNQPQHF.

The chain links TRBV5-1 to TRBJ1-3; D is uncertain. This CDR3 is 13 amino acids long. The germline V and J ends were trimmed by 5 bases and 4 bases, with 10 bases remaining between them. CDR1 SGHRS and CDR2 YFSETQ come from the germline V gene. This CDR3 reads CASRITAGNTIYF. The DNA of the CDR3 is TGCGCCAGCAGGATTACAGCAGGAAACACCATATATTTT.

The gene calls are TRBV11-2 and TRBJ2-1; D is possibly TRBD2 (5 bases). The CDR3 runs 12 residues. CDR1 and CDR2 from the germline V gene are SGHAT and FQNNGV. V shed 5 bases and J shed 9 bases, with 11 bases lying between them. This CDR3 reads CASSPQSGEQFF. The CDR3 coding sequence is TGTGCCAGCAGCCCCCAGAGCGGTGAGCAGTTCTTC.

The rearrangement uses TRBV5-6 and TRBJ2-7; 12 nucleotides match TRBD2. Germline trimming cut 5 bases from V and 4 bases from J; bases unmatched to any gene: 7. Germline lookup yields CDR1 SGHDT and CDR2 YYEEEE. CDR3 length: 15 residues. For the CDR3, the DNA is TGTGCCAGCAGACCTGGACTAGCGGGAATTTACGAGCAGTACTTC. It yields the protein CASRPGLAGIYEQYF.

This clone was detected only once. The rearrangement joins TRBV12-1 to TRBJ2-1; TRBD2 is taken as the D call from the table, unchecked against the DNA. TRBV12-1 is reported as a pseudogene. The CDR3 consists of 17 residues. In DNA, the CDR3 is TGTGCCAGCAGCTTTACGGTGGGACTAGCGGGAAAAAATGAGCAGTTCTTC. It encodes CASSFTVGLAGKNEQFF.

The rearrangement links TRBV2 to TRBJ2-7; D is possibly TRBD2 (5 bases). This CDR3 is 13 amino acids long. Germline loops: CDR1 SNHLY, CDR2 FYNNEI. V gave up 7 bases and J gave up 2 bases, with 12 bases separating them. CDR3 bases: TGTGCCAGCAAAGTGAGCGGAGCCTACGAGCAGTACTTC. Its translation: CASKVSGAYEQYF.